These T cell receptor beta chains were read from a single sample in a study of shared clonotypes between healthy human individuals. The table came from immunoSEQ multiplex PCR; TCRdb's copy has only in-frame clones and leaves some out. The sample has some 2,000,000 clones; about 95% are singletons. The material sequenced was naive CD8+ T cells sorted from blood. Every receptor here comes from a young man in good health. The CDR3 runs from the conserved cysteine through the conserved F or W.

cdr3_length	v_call	cdr3_aa
12	TRBV11-2	CASSYGQDGYTF
13	TRBV11-2	CASSLEFTGELFF
18	TRBV7-6	CASSLAGGMDLGKETQYF
14	TRBV30	CALTVEGNTGELFF
14	TRBV30	CAYKAGINQETQYF
14	TRBV25-1	CASSEGGSPYEQYF
15	TRBV7-6	CASSLRQGALNEQFF
15	TRBV19	CASTATALPNYGYTF
16	TRBV7-9	CASSLVLGPTSYEQYF
14	TRBV19	CASSTRRDSYEQYF
16	TRBV27	CASSLFLQGHNSPLHF
13	TRBV7-9	CASSWGPSYEQYF
15	TRBV16	CASSQGQIGNQPQHF
12	TRBV6-6	CASRVDLWGYTF
14	TRBV14	CASSQDTGLSEQYF
13	TRBV7-9	CASSSTGAGGYTF
16	TRBV9	CASSVSRRVDTGELFF
10	TRBV29-1	CSVRDYEQYF
15	TRBV11-2	CASSLEWGPYNEQFF
15	TRBV28	CASSLGLENQETQYF
13	TRBV19	CASSTSGPYEQYF
15	TRBV13	CASSPRTGNDYGYTF
11	TRBV28	CASKDLEKLFF
14	TRBV6-1	CASSAYGADQPQHF
14	TRBV6-1	CASSDGRIDYEQYF
13	TRBV25-1	CASSELRDYGYTF
12	TRBV19	CASSIGPDTQYF
15	TRBV7-9	CASSLADSEGDTQYF
16	TRBV2	CASSEWVLVASYEQYF
15	TRBV7-2	CASSLVDSHNQPQHF
14	TRBV5-4	CASSRDGGTDTQYF